A selection of T cell receptor beta chains follows, all from one sample in a study of T cells in Graves' hyperthyroidism and ophthalmopathy. TCRdb independently ran MiXCR on the multiplex PCR reads; one entry per CDR3 protein. The repertoire holds roughly 290,000 distinct CDR3 sequences, with 17% as singletons. The sequencing sample was made of blood. The receptors originated from an older woman with Graves' ophthalmopathy. CDR3s include the opening cysteine and the closing phenylalanine or tryptophan. The order of the fields is D gene, J gene, clone size, CDR3 length, V gene, CDR3 DNA, CDR3 protein. A D gene is named only where the DNA matches it firmly. Part of the rows lack a size; the others show once, few, many or a class for expanded clones.

TRBD2,TRBJ2-1,few,16,TRBV20-1,TGCAGTGCCAAAACCGCGGGGGGGCCTTCCTACAATGAGCAGTTCTTC,CSAKTAGGPSYNEQFF
.,TRBJ2-3,many,14,TRBV7-3,TGTGCCAGCAGCTTAACGGGGGGCACAGATACGCAGTATTTT,CASSLTGGTDTQYF
TRBD1,TRBJ2-7,many,13,TRBV7-3,TGTGCCAGCAGCTTAGGGACAGAGTACGAGCAGTACTTC,CASSLGTEYEQYF
.,TRBJ1-2,many,13,TRBV6-1,TGTGCCAGCAGTGAAGAGGGGATCTATGGCTACACCTTC,CASSEEGIYGYTF
TRBD1,TRBJ2-7,many,14,TRBV7-2,TGTGCCAGCAGCCTAATAGGACAGGGTGGCGAGCAGTACTTC,CASSLIGQGGEQYF
.,TRBJ1-6,.,15,TRBV6-1,TGTGCCAGCAGCCTCGCGAGGGGCGGTAATTCACCCCTCCACTTT,CASSLARGGNSPLHF
.,TRBJ2-2,few,17,TRBV15,TGTGCCACCAGCAGAGATTTGGGGGGGACAGACACCGGGGAGCTGTTTTTT,CATSRDLGGTDTGELFF
.,TRBJ2-5,few,13,TRBV2,TGTGCCAGCAGGCTGACTAGGCAAGAGACCCAGTACTTC,CASRLTRQETQYF
.,TRBJ1-5,few,12,TRBV7-9,TGTGCCAGCAGCTTAGCGCATCAGCCCCAGCATTTT,CASSLAHQPQHF
TRBD1,TRBJ1-1,.,13,TRBV29-1,TGCAGCGTAACAACAGGGGGTAGCACTGAAGCTTTCTTT,CSVTTGGSTEAFF
TRBD1,TRBJ1-2,.,15,TRBV7-2,TGTGCCAGCAGCTTAGGGAAAGGGGGCGACTATGGCTACACCTTC,CASSLGKGGDYGYTF
TRBD1,TRBJ1-2,many,13,TRBV2,TGTGCCAGCAGTGGACAGGGGATCTTTGGCTACACCTTC,CASSGQGIFGYTF
TRBD1,TRBJ1-4,many,13,TRBV2,TGTGCCAGCAGTCGGACAGGGAATGAAAAACTGTTTTTT,CASSRTGNEKLFF
.,TRBJ2-6,few,15,TRBV4-1,TGCGCCAGCACCGTGGGCATCTCTGGGGCCAACGTCCTGACTTTC,CASTVGISGANVLTF
TRBD1,TRBJ1-5,few,13,TRBV24-1,TGTGCCAGCGACAGGGACGGCAATCAGCCCCAGCATTTT,CASDRDGNQPQHF
.,TRBJ2-3,many,16,TRBV7-2,TGTGCCAGCAGCCGGAGGGTATCTGGGGCTAGTGATACGCAGTATTTT,CASSRRVSGASDTQYF
TRBD2,TRBJ2-7,many,17,TRBV27,TGTGCCAGAAGATACCACTTTTGCGGGAGCCCCTCCTACGAGCAGTACTTC,CARRYHFCGSPSYEQYF
.,TRBJ2-2,.,15,TRBV11-1,TGTGCCAGCAGCTCAACGCAGATTCCAACCGGGGAGCTGTTTTTT,CASSSTQIPTGELFF
.,TRBJ2-3,many,15,TRBV3-1,TGTGCCAGCAGCCAAAAGGGTCTCTACACAGATACGCAGTATTTT,CASSQKGLYTDTQYF
.,TRBJ2-4,many,13,TRBV18,TGTGCCAGCTCAGCAGGGAGTAAGGACATTCAGTACTTC,CASSAGSKDIQYF
.,TRBJ2-3,.,12,TRBV28,TGTGCCAGCAGTTTCGTCGCAGATACGCAGTATTTT,CASSFVADTQYF
TRBD1,TRBJ2-4,few,19,TRBV7-9,TGTGCCAGCAGCTTAGGAAAAACGGGACAGGGGGCCGCCAAAAACATTCAGTACTTC,CASSLGKTGQGAAKNIQYF
.,TRBJ2-7,few,15,TRBV27,TGTGCCAGCAGTTTTTCCGGGACACTCAACTACGAGCAGTACTTC,CASSFSGTLNYEQYF
.,TRBJ2-6,few,16,TRBV5-1,TGCGCCAGCAGCTTGGCCCCATTCTCTGGGGCCAACGTCCTGACTTTC,CASSLAPFSGANVLTF
.,TRBJ1-5,many,16,TRBV6-2/TRBV6-3,TGTGCCAGCAGTTACCTCGCGGGCCCCAGTAATCAGCCCCAGCATTTT,CASSYLAGPSNQPQHF
.,TRBJ2-2,few,14,TRBV20-1,TGCAGTGCTGCACCGGGGGTATTCACCGGGGAGCTGTTTTTT,CSAAPGVFTGELFF
TRBD1,TRBJ2-1,few,21,TRBV4-1,TGCGCCAGCAGCCCCTGGGCGGGGACAGGGGACAATCTCCGGACCTACAATGAGCAGTTCTTC,CASSPWAGTGDNLRTYNEQFF
TRBD1,TRBJ2-7,.,15,TRBV24-1,TGTGCCACCAGTGATATCCGACAGGGTCTGGACGAGCAGTACTTC,CATSDIRQGLDEQYF
.,TRBJ2-1,.,16,TRBV12-3/TRBV12-4,TGTGCCAGCAGTTTTTCCGGGGATCCCCGGTGGAATGAGCAGTTCTTC,CASSFSGDPRWNEQFF
TRBD1,TRBJ2-1,many,18,TRBV5-1,TGCGCCAGCAGCGCCCCCGGGACAGCTACTAGCTCCTACAATGAGCAGTTCTTC,CASSAPGTATSSYNEQFF
TRBD2,TRBJ2-1,many,14,TRBV28,TGTGCCAGCTGTACTGGGGGGGAAAGGAATGAGCAGTTCTTC,CASCTGGERNEQFF
TRBD1,TRBJ2-1,many,14,TRBV5-6,TGTGCCAGCAGCTTGGGACAGGGTGGAAATGAGCAGTTCTTC,CASSLGQGGNEQFF
.,TRBJ2-1,few,13,TRBV6-1,TGTGCCACCCCAGGGGGGGCCGTGAATGAGCAGTTCTTC,CATPGGAVNEQFF
.,TRBJ1-2,.,16,TRBV4-3,TGCGCCAGCAGCCAAGATGGTAAGGGCAGCTTCTATGGCTACACCTTC,CASSQDGKGSFYGYTF
TRBD2,TRBJ2-3,few,15,TRBV24-1,TGTGCCACCGGGAAGGGATTCGCTAGCGGAGATACGCAGTATTTT,CATGKGFASGDTQYF
.,TRBJ2-7,many,14,TRBV4-1,TGCGCCAGCAGCCAAAGGCAGGGATTCGACGAGCAGTACTTC,CASSQRQGFDEQYF
.,TRBJ2-5,few,14,TRBV2,TGTGCCAGCAGTGGGTCCCCAGGGGGGGAGACCCAGTACTTC,CASSGSPGGETQYF
.,TRBJ2-3,.,14,TRBV19,TGTGCCATCTCACAGGGGACTACCACAGATACGCAGTATTTT,CAISQGTTTDTQYF
.,TRBJ2-3,many,15,TRBV20-1,TGCAGTGCTAGGAGGACTACCGCTAGCACAGATACGCAGTATTTT,CSARRTTASTDTQYF
.,TRBJ2-5,many,15,TRBV5-1,TGCGCCAGCAGCCTGGACGTAGGGGCTCAAGAGACCCAGTACTTC,CASSLDVGAQETQYF
TRBD2,TRBJ2-3,few,15,TRBV19,TGTGCCAGTAGTACCCTAGCGGGGGGCACAGATACGCAGTATTTT,CASSTLAGGTDTQYF
.,TRBJ2-1,many,14,TRBV2,TGTGCCAGCAGTGAATGGCAGGGGGGTCATGAGCAGTTCTTC,CASSEWQGGHEQFF
.,TRBJ1-5,many,17,TRBV20-1,TGCAGTGCTAGTGAGACAGCTCGCTGGGGGGACAATCAGCCCCAGCATTTT,CSASETARWGDNQPQHF